This T cell receptor beta chain came from a study of T cell repertoires in cytomegalovirus infection. About the research overall: Public TCR beta signature analysis indicated the presence of both CMV infection and matching HLA type.

The table lists this clonotype with a count of one. What it binds is unknown. Whole-study findings and limits: The ex vivo response was dominated by HLA-C-restricted CMV-specific TCR beta clonotypes. Accumulated public TCR beta family frequency recognized individuals carrying CMV together with the relevant HLA.

The ends were cut back, 4 bases at V and 8 bases at J, with 8 bases in the middle. This CDR3 contains 12 residues. Germline loops: CDR1 SNHLY, CDR2 FYNNEI. TCRdb analysed the reads with MiXCR anew, one entry per CDR3 protein. The sample records fewer than 550,000 distinct CDR3 sequences, around 11% being singletons. This receptor was obtained from a human donor in good health (CMV status not recorded). Some clones in this sample may be carry-over from other donors' samples. Sequencing input: PBMCs. This sequence joins TRBV2 and TRBJ2-2; D not resolved. The DNA for the CDR3 is TGTGCCAGCAGTGTCCTATTGGGGGAGCTGTTTTTT. Protein product: CASSVLLGELFF.